This T cell receptor beta chain derives from a study of shared clonotypes between healthy human individuals. As defined, naive CD8 cells were CD45RO-negative and positively selected for CCR7, with terminally differentiated effector memory CD45RA+ cells excluded. Overall study findings and caveats: Among the subsets, naive ones generally showed larger estimated richness than memory ones.

Clones were sequenced by immunoSEQ multiplex PCR, and TCRdb holds only the in-frame ones, with some missing. Of roughly 2 million clones listed, around 96% are singletons. Details on this clone: Its antigen is undetermined.

This TCR was recovered from a man younger than 35 in good health. The sample was naive CD8+ T cells sorted from blood.

CDR3 sequence (DNA): TGTGCCAGCAGCGTAGTGGGGGACGGTTGGGGCGAGCAGTACTTC. It encodes CASSVVGDGWGEQYF. V gene TRBV9 combines with J gene TRBJ2-7; D is perhaps TRBD1 or TRBD2 (5 bases each). Trimming removed 0 bases at V and 6 bases at J, with 16 bases between. The CDR3 has 15 amino acids. Germline V gene sequence: CDR1 SGDLS, CDR2 YYNGEE.